This TCR beta chain is drawn from a study of T cells after yellow fever vaccination. In its sample, this clonotype was seen a few times. Its antigen remains unknown. The study, taken as a whole, reports: Once the booster was given, most primary-vaccination clones reappeared, at about 96% for CD4 and roughly 90% for CD8.

TCRdb re-called the 5' RACE reads with MiXCR, one entry per CDR3 protein. The table lists some 600,000 distinct CDR3 sequences, approximately 16% of them singletons. The junction had 5 bases not matched to a gene; V was cut back by 7 bases and J by 3 bases. This CDR3 comprises 15 residues. From germline, CDR1 is SNHLY and CDR2 FYNNEI. The sequence came from a man aged 18 to 29 who received the YFV17D yellow fever vaccine. The rearrangement joins TRBV2 to TRBJ2-1; 11 nucleotides line up with TRBD2. The source was PBMCs, collected 5 to 6 days after the first yellow fever vaccination. The CDR3 nucleotides read TGTGCCAGCAAAAAGGGACTAGCGGACTACAATGAGCAGTTCTTC. Amino acid sequence: CASKKGLADYNEQFF.